What follows are 27 T cell receptor beta chains derived from one specimen sequenced in a study of low-dose radiotherapy and immunotherapy resistance in tumors. Covering alpha and beta chains, TRAV- and TRBV-specific primers were used for the first-strand cDNA. With a constant-region primer and a V-primer adapter, TCRs were subjected to around 18 PCR cycles of amplification. TCRdb re-called the reads through MiXCR, storing one row per CDR3 protein. In the table there are roughly 15,000 distinct CDR3 sequences, about 77% of which are singletons. The origin of the receptors is a human donor with advanced metastatic prostate, ovarian, gallbladder or colorectal cancer (not recorded which). This table probably holds off-target reads from a library built for another chain.

The V gene is TRBV2, the J gene TRBJ2-7; the D is unclear. Trimming removed 6 bases at V and 2 bases at J, with 8 bases between. This CDR3 comprises 12 residues. CDR1 is SNHLY, CDR2 FYNNEI, per germline. Here the CDR3 reads CASRTVAYEQYF. The CDR3 nucleotides are TGTGCCAGCAGGACGGTGGCCTACGAGCAGTACTTC.

The CDR3 coding sequence is TGTGCCAGCAGCCCCAACCGAGAGGGAGACACCATATATTTT. It specifies CASSPNREGDTIYF. This chain joins TRBV11-2 and TRBJ1-3; D is ambiguous. Per germline, CDR1 SGHAT and CDR2 FQNNGV. This CDR3 is 14 amino acids long. With 5 bases removed from V and 8 bases from J, the gap between germline ends came to 16 bases.

The CDR3 nucleotides read TGTGCCAGCAGCTTAGATCTGGGGGACTCACCCCTCCACTTT. It yields the protein CASSLDLGDSPLHF. V gene TRBV11-2 combines with J gene TRBJ1-6; D might be TRBD1 (5 bases). Germline CDR1 is SGHAT and CDR2 is FQNNGV. Deletions cut 0 bases from V and 10 bases from J, with 10 bases between. This CDR3 is 14 amino acids long.

The rearrangement links TRBV18 to TRBJ1-2, with D possibly being TRBD1 (6 bases). CDR1 and CDR2 (germline): KGHSH, LQKENI. The CDR3 runs 17 residues. Trimming cost V 3 bases and J 5 bases, with 22 bases left between them. In DNA, the CDR3 is TGTGCCAGCTCACCTCCAGGGGTTGCCCGCTCGTCATATGGCTACACCTTC. Encoded protein: CASSPPGVARSSYGYTF.

This clonotype has just one count. V and J are TRBV11-2 and TRBJ2-2; 9 bases match TRBD2. Trimming removed 7 bases from V and 5 bases from J; junction bases left unmatched: 8. Germline CDR1 is SGHAT and CDR2 is FQNNGV. There are 15 residues in the CDR3. CDR3 loop: CASTYSGGGTGELFF. The CDR3 DNA reads TGTGCCAGCACTTATAGCGGGGGAGGGACCGGGGAGCTGTTTTTT.

The CDR3: CSARGRSPSEGQPQHF. The DNA of the CDR3 is TGCAGTGCTAGAGGTCGTAGCCCCTCGGAGGGTCAGCCCCAGCATTTT. This rearrangement joins TRBV20-1 to TRBJ1-5; no firm D call. Germline assignment: CDR1 DFQATT and CDR2 SNEGSKA (reference sequence). V gave up 1 base and J gave up 6 bases, with 19 bases separating them. The CDR3 spans 16 residues.

The rearrangement links TRBV20-1 to TRBJ1-2; D gene unclear. Germline assignment: CDR1 DFQATT and CDR2 SNEGSKA (reference sequence). The CDR3 contains 11 residues. V was pared by 7 bases and J by 2 bases, with 8 bases between. CDR3 region: CSGGENYGYTF. The CDR3 DNA is TGCAGTGGTGGAGAGAACTATGGCTACACCTTC.

V gene TRBV20-1 combines with J gene TRBJ1-1, with a possible D match to TRBD1 (6 bases). The germline V gene has CDR1 DFQATT and CDR2 SNEGSKA (reference sequence). This CDR3 comprises 17 residues. Trimming shortened V by 3 bases and J by 1 base, and 21 bases separated the two germline ends. Here the CDR3 DNA reads TGCAGTGCTAGGACCGGACAGAACCCCCTTTCGAACACTGAAGCTTTCTTT. It encodes CSARTGQNPLSNTEAFF.

The chain has TRBV20-1 and TRBJ2-1, with 11 nucleotides matching TRBD2. This CDR3 is built from 14 residues. V dropped 4 bases and J dropped 5; count of bases not matched to a gene: 4. Per germline, CDR1 DFQATT and CDR2 SNEGSKA (reference sequence). CDR3 amino acids: CSATRLAGNNEQFF. The CDR3 DNA is TGCAGTGCTACTAGACTAGCGGGGAACAATGAGCAGTTCTTC.

The chain has TRBV2 and TRBJ2-1; 13 nucleotides match TRBD2. There are 14 residues in the CDR3. Germline values: CDR1 SNHLY, CDR2 FYNNEI. The V segment lost 10 bases and the J segment 7 bases; nucleotides outside the gene matches: 7. The CDR3 is CATSGLAGRNEQFF. CDR3 coding DNA: TGTGCCACATCGGGACTAGCGGGGAGAAATGAGCAGTTCTTC.

The V and J genes are TRBV20-1 and TRBJ2-3; 9 bases map to TRBD1. This CDR3 has 14 residues. V shed 6 bases, J shed 5 bases, and the junction held 9 bases outside the gene matches. Germline lookup yields CDR1 DFQATT and CDR2 SNEGSKA (reference sequence). In DNA, the CDR3 is TGCAGTGCGCACAACCGGGACAGGGAAGATACGCAGTATTTT. It is translated as CSAHNRDREDTQYF.

The chain links TRBV5-5 to TRBJ1-1; D is uncertain. Trimming cost V 5 bases and J 0 bases, with 8 bases left between them. The germline CDR1 and CDR2 sequences are SGHKS and YYEKEE (reference sequence). The CDR3 length is 13 residues. CDR3 residues: CASSVSVNTEAFF. The CDR3, as DNA: TGTGCCAGCAGTGTGTCAGTGAACACTGAAGCTTTCTTT.

The chain uses TRBV5-5 and TRBJ1-5; D gene uncertain. The V end lost 1 base, the J end lost 4 bases, and 12 bases lay between the germline ends. From germline, CDR1 is SGHKS and CDR2 YYEKEE (reference sequence). The CDR3 is 15 residues long. CDR3 in amino acids: CASSLRAEENQPQHF. The DNA of the CDR3 is TGTGCCAGCAGCTTGCGGGCAGAAGAGAATCAGCCCCAGCATTTT.

This chain links TRBV29-1 with TRBJ2-4, with TRBD1 matching 9 bases. In germline, CDR1 is SQVTM, CDR2 ANQGSEA. This CDR3 is built from 13 residues. V was pared by 2 bases and J by 8 bases, with 4 bases of the junction left unmatched. The chain's CDR3 is CSVEPRDRDIQYF. In DNA form, the CDR3 reads TGCAGCGTTGAACCACGGGACAGGGACATTCAGTACTTC.

The chain employs TRBV7-6 and TRBJ1-1; D gene uncertain. Germline CDR1 and CDR2: SGHVS and FNYEAQ. Trimming stripped 4 bases from V and 0 bases from J, with 6 bases between. This CDR3 has 13 amino acids. Here the CDR3 DNA reads TGTGCCAGCAGCTCACCTTTGAACACTGAAGCTTTCTTT. Protein: CASSSPLNTEAFF.

This clonotype was found once. The genes are TRBV24-1 and TRBJ2-1; D gene unclear. Germline loops: CDR1 KGHDR, CDR2 SFDVKD. The CDR3 runs to 14 residues. Trimming removed 6 bases at V and 0 bases at J, with 8 bases between. The CDR3 is CATSSAGSYNEQFF. The CDR3, as DNA: TGTGCCACCAGTTCGGCCGGCTCCTACAATGAGCAGTTCTTC.

V and J are TRBV10-2 and TRBJ1-2, with TRBD1 matching 8 bases. The V gene end was trimmed by 8 bases and the J gene end by 7 bases; junction bases not matched to a gene: 21. From germline, CDR1 is WSHSY and CDR2 SAAADI. CDR3 length: 17 amino acids. The CDR3 DNA reads TGCGCCAGCCAAGACGGGACAGGCGGTAGAGTTTTGAGTGGCTACACCTTC. Translating gives CASQDGTGGRVLSGYTF.

This clonotype was seen only a few times. The chain employs TRBV19 and TRBJ1-2; a possible D gene is TRBD1 (5 bases). The CDR3 spans 13 residues. Germline V gene sequence: CDR1 LNHDA, CDR2 SQIVND (reference sequence). Trimming left V 6 bases short and J 4 bases short, with 12 bases between. CDR3 loop: CASSLGRGYGYTF. The CDR3 DNA is TGTGCCAGTAGCCTGGGACGGGGCTATGGCTACACCTTC.

V and J are TRBV2 and TRBJ2-2, with 10 nucleotides matching TRBD2. The J segment lost 6 bases and the V segment lost 6 bases, leaving 4 bases of the junction unmatched. The germline V gene has CDR1 SNHLY and CDR2 FYNNEI. This CDR3 contains 14 residues. CDR3 nucleotide sequence: TGTGCCAGCAGGGAGCGGGGGGGCCCCGGGGAGCTGTTTTTT. This sequence encodes CASRERGGPGELFF.

CDR3 sequence reads: CASSLGTGPWGELFF. In DNA, the CDR3 is TGTGCCAGCAGCTTGGGGACAGGCCCCTGGGGGGAGCTGTTTTTT. The chain employs TRBV7-3 and TRBJ2-2; 8 positions match TRBD1. The CDR3 is made up of 15 amino acids. Per the germline V gene, CDR1 is SGHTA and CDR2 is FQGTGA. The J segment lost 8 bases and the V segment lost 3 bases, leaving 8 bases of the junction unmatched.

V gene TRBV18 combines with J gene TRBJ1-5; D is undetermined. Trimming removed 3 bases at V and 4 bases at J, with 7 bases between. The CDR3 is 13 amino acids. Germline lookup yields CDR1 KGHSH and CDR2 LQKENI. CDR3 sequence reads: CASSPERNQPQHF. The CDR3 bases are TGTGCCAGCTCACCGGAGCGAAATCAGCCCCAGCATTTT.

The V call is TRBV5-1, the J call TRBJ2-7; TRBD1 agrees at 12 bases. Germline V lookup: CDR1 SGHRS, CDR2 YFSETQ. Unmatched junction bases numbered 19, after V lost 4 bases and J lost 11 bases. This CDR3 has 17 amino acids. As DNA, the CDR3 is TGCGCCAGCAGCCCAGAAGGGACAGGGGGCGCCTCTATCAATAAGTACTTC. This codes for CASSPEGTGGASINKYF.

This clonotype has only one observation. The V and J genes are TRBV29-1 and TRBJ1-2; D unresolved. V lost 2 bases and J 8 bases, leaving 9 bases between the germline ends. The CDR3 covers 11 residues. Germline V gene sequence: CDR1 SQVTM, CDR2 ANQGSEA. The CDR3 region has the DNA TGCAGCGTTGAAAATACGGAAGGCTACACCTTC. Protein: CSVENTEGYTF.

This sequence joins TRBV12-3 or TRBV12-4 and TRBJ2-3; no definite D call. This CDR3 is built from 11 residues. The germline V and J ends were trimmed by 6 bases and 1 base, with 2 bases remaining between them. CDR3 nucleotide sequence: TGTGCCAGCAGCCGCACAGATACGCAGTATTTT. It translates to CASSRTDTQYF.

Written as DNA, the CDR3 is TGTGCCAGCAGGCCGGGATTCAACGCTGAAGCTTTCTTT. This gives the protein CASRPGFNAEAFF. This chain uses TRBV6-1 with TRBJ1-1; D uncertain. With 6 bases removed from V and 6 bases from J, the gap between germline ends came to 14 bases. Germline V lookup: CDR1 MNHNS, CDR2 SASEGT. The CDR3 sequence is 13 residues long.

The rearrangement links TRBV20-1 to TRBJ2-7; maybe TRBD1 (6 bases). Trimming removed 6 bases at V and 3 bases at J, with 18 bases between. The CDR3 length is 14 residues. The germline V gene has CDR1 DFQATT and CDR2 SNEGSKA (reference sequence). This CDR3 is CSAPQQGIFYEQYF. Written as DNA, the CDR3 is TGCAGTGCACCCCAACAGGGAATTTTCTACGAGCAGTACTTC.

This clonotype was picked up one time. The chain is built from TRBV5-1 and TRBJ1-4; a weak D match, TRBD1 (5 bases). The CDR3 consists of 17 residues. Trimming took 0 bases from V and 8 from J, leaving 20 bases between them. Germline assignment: CDR1 SGHRS and CDR2 YFSETQ. CDR3 sequence (DNA): TGCGCCAGCAGCTTGGTATTGGGACCGAGGGTCGGGGAAAAACTGTTTTTT. This gives the protein CASSLVLGPRVGEKLFF.